This paragraph covers one T cell receptor beta chain sequence. No antigen is known for it. This specimen belongs to a study of OX40 agonist ivuxolimab in advanced cancers. Study-wide findings and caveats: CD4+ and CD8+ blood T cells expanded clonally by week 6 at 0.1 to 3.0 mg/kg. Low normalized clonal expansion also occurred in some nonresponding patients.

Using immunoSEQ multiplex PCR, the repertoire was profiled, and TCRdb retains in-frame clones only, with some absent. The repertoire includes about 32,000 clones, more than 75% of them detected once, and roughly 30% sits in the top ten. J lost 4 bases, V lost 4 bases, and 10 bases had no gene match. The CDR3 is 15 residues long. Germline V gene sequence: CDR1 SEHNR, CDR2 FQNEAQ (reference sequence). The investigators sampled blood at baseline, at cycle 4 day 1, and at cycle 7 day 1. This sequence joins TRBV7-9 and TRBJ2-7; 7 nucleotides match TRBD1. The source is an adult with an advanced solid tumor such as melanoma, head and neck, liver or kidney cancer. The source was CD4+ or CD8+ T cells sorted from blood, collected in a trial of the OX40 agonist ivuxolimab. As DNA, the CDR3 is TGTGCCAGCAGCTCGTGGGACAGACCAACGTACGAGCAGTACTTC. Protein sequence: CASSSWDRPTYEQYF.